This T cell receptor beta chain was obtained from a study of CD8 T cells in Susac syndrome. CDR1 and CDR2 (germline): SGHDT, YYEEEE. V lost 2 bases, J lost 0 bases, and 8 bases lay in between. The CDR3 is made up of 14 amino acids. Points from the study as a whole: Regarding the TCR sequencing and HLA analysis, the study admitted that a relatively small number of individuals were involved.

For this clonotype: The antigen is not known.

TCR beta sequencing was performed on blood CD8+ and CD4+ T cells. Treatment-naive patients with stable or active relapsing-remitting disease were the multiple sclerosis controls. An input of about 0.5 to 1 ug of RNA was subjected to reverse transcription using random hexamers. The TCR beta CDR3 was amplified by immunoSEQ multiplex PCR across 54 Vbeta, 13 Jbeta. MiXCR, run by TCRdb on the immunoSEQ multiplex PCR reads, gives a single entry per CDR3 protein. Among over 350,000 distinct CDR3 sequences listed, 75% to 90% were seen once. The rearrangement links TRBV5-6 to TRBJ2-5; TRBD2 is a possible D gene (6 bases). The receptor comes from a human donor with multiple sclerosis. The sequenced sample was CD8+ T cells from PBMCs. CDR3 nucleotide sequence: TGTGCCAGCAGCTTCCGGGGGTACCAAGAGACCCAGTACTTC. Protein: CASSFRGYQETQYF.